This is a list of T cell receptor beta chains from one sample in a study of CD8+CD57+ T cells in acquired aplastic anemia. TCRdb ran MiXCR on the reads and lists one entry per CDR3 protein. This table holds a few hundred thousand distinct CDR3 sequences, around 33% found once. Sequenced sample: sorted CD4+, CD8+, or CD8+CD57+ T cells (not recorded which) from PBMCs. The origin of the receptors is a human donor with aplastic anemia. CDR3s include the opening cysteine and the closing phenylalanine or tryptophan. The D gene is left open where the match is weak. Clone sizes are given selectively: once, few, many, or a class where the clone is expanded.

d_call: .; clone_size: many; j_call: TRBJ1-2; v_call: TRBV7-9; cdr3_nt: TGTGCCAGCAGTGAGGACAGACGGGGCTACACCTTC; cdr3_aa: CASSEDRRGYTF
d_call: .; clone_size: once; j_call: TRBJ2-3; v_call: TRBV2; cdr3_nt: TGTGCCACCGCACCCCACGAGGGCCAAGATACGCAGTATTTT; cdr3_aa: CATAPHEGQDTQYF
d_call: TRBD1; clone_size: .; j_call: TRBJ1-1; v_call: TRBV28; cdr3_nt: TGTGCCAGCAGCAGCCGAACAGGGGGGACCACTGAAGCTTTCTTT; cdr3_aa: CASSSRTGGTTEAFF
d_call: TRBD1; clone_size: .; j_call: TRBJ1-2; v_call: TRBV29-1; cdr3_nt: TGCAGCGTTGGAGAGACAGGGTCTGGCTACACCTTC; cdr3_aa: CSVGETGSGYTF
d_call: .; clone_size: many; j_call: TRBJ2-3; v_call: TRBV24-1; cdr3_nt: TGTGCCACCAGTGATCCGCGGTCCACAGATACGCAGTATTTT; cdr3_aa: CATSDPRSTDTQYF
d_call: TRBD1; clone_size: few; j_call: TRBJ1-3; v_call: TRBV5-5; cdr3_nt: TGTGCCAGCAGCTTCAAAGGGGGCAGAAACACCATATATTTT; cdr3_aa: CASSFKGGRNTIYF
d_call: TRBD2; clone_size: once; j_call: TRBJ2-1; v_call: TRBV29-1; cdr3_nt: TGCAGCGTAGCGGGGGGGCCGAGGAATGAGCAGTTCTTC; cdr3_aa: CSVAGGPRNEQFF
d_call: .; clone_size: once; j_call: TRBJ2-1; v_call: TRBV12-3/TRBV12-4; cdr3_nt: TGTGCCAGCAGGGTCCGGGACACCTACAATGAGCAGTTCTTC; cdr3_aa: CASRVRDTYNEQFF
d_call: TRBD2; clone_size: few; j_call: TRBJ2-1; v_call: TRBV7-3; cdr3_nt: TGTGCCAGCAGCTTAACCTGGCGGAGCGGGGCCTACAATGAGCAGTTCTTC; cdr3_aa: CASSLTWRSGAYNEQFF
d_call: .; clone_size: .; j_call: TRBJ1-1; v_call: TRBV5-1; cdr3_nt: TGCGCCAGCAGCAGGGGTAGCACTGAAGCTTTCTTT; cdr3_aa: CASSRGSTEAFF
d_call: .; clone_size: .; j_call: TRBJ2-7; v_call: TRBV15; cdr3_nt: TGTGCCACCAGCAGCTCCCAGGGTTTTTCCTACGAGCAGTACTTC; cdr3_aa: CATSSSQGFSYEQYF
d_call: .; clone_size: .; j_call: TRBJ1-5; v_call: TRBV6-2/TRBV6-3; cdr3_nt: TGTGCCAGCACGCCAAGGGGGGACCAGCCCCAGCATTTT; cdr3_aa: CASTPRGDQPQHF
d_call: .; clone_size: many; j_call: TRBJ1-5; v_call: TRBV3-1; cdr3_nt: TGTGCCAGCAGCCAACTCGATCAGCCCCAGCATTTT; cdr3_aa: CASSQLDQPQHF
d_call: TRBD2; clone_size: many; j_call: TRBJ2-7; v_call: TRBV20-1; cdr3_nt: TGCAGTGCTAGAGGGGAGCGGGGGCCTTACTACGAGCAGTACTTC; cdr3_aa: CSARGERGPYYEQYF
d_call: TRBD1; clone_size: many; j_call: TRBJ1-5; v_call: TRBV2; cdr3_nt: TGTGCCAGCATGAGGGGTGACAGGGGACAATCGCGGGTTGGACAGCCCCAGCATTTT; cdr3_aa: CASMRGDRGQSRVGQPQHF
d_call: TRBD1; clone_size: .; j_call: TRBJ2-1; v_call: TRBV11-2; cdr3_nt: TGTGCCAGCAGGTCAGGGGGCCTGGATGAGCAGTTCTTC; cdr3_aa: CASRSGGLDEQFF
d_call: .; clone_size: many; j_call: TRBJ2-5; v_call: TRBV10-3; cdr3_nt: TGTGCCATCAGAGAACGGGACAAAGAGACCCAGTACTTC; cdr3_aa: CAIRERDKETQYF
d_call: TRBD2; clone_size: .; j_call: TRBJ2-7; v_call: TRBV19; cdr3_nt: TGTGCCAGTAGAGGACTAGCGGGAGCCACGGACGAGCAGTACTTC; cdr3_aa: CASRGLAGATDEQYF
d_call: TRBD2; clone_size: few; j_call: TRBJ2-7; v_call: TRBV9; cdr3_nt: TGTGCCAGCAGTTACCCCGGGACTAGCGGAAGGTACGAGCAGTACTTC; cdr3_aa: CASSYPGTSGRYEQYF
d_call: .; clone_size: many; j_call: TRBJ1-6; v_call: TRBV7-3; cdr3_nt: TGTGCCAGCAGCAGACTCGGGACCGCGGGGGAATCACCCCTCCACTTT; cdr3_aa: CASSRLGTAGESPLHF
d_call: TRBD2; clone_size: .; j_call: TRBJ2-1; v_call: TRBV29-1; cdr3_nt: TGCAGCGTTGACCGTCTAGCGGGGTCCGGTGAGCAGTTCTTC; cdr3_aa: CSVDRLAGSGEQFF
d_call: .; clone_size: .; j_call: TRBJ1-5; v_call: TRBV28; cdr3_nt: TGTGCCAGCAGTCGGGACATTTACCAGCCCCAGCATTTT; cdr3_aa: CASSRDIYQPQHF
d_call: TRBD1; clone_size: many; j_call: TRBJ2-2; v_call: TRBV19; cdr3_nt: TGTGCCAGTGCCTTAGGGACAGGGTCAACCGGGGAGCTGTTTTTT; cdr3_aa: CASALGTGSTGELFF
d_call: TRBD2; clone_size: .; j_call: TRBJ2-7; v_call: TRBV5-6; cdr3_nt: TGTGCCAGCGGACTGCTTGGTTCTAGCGGGGGGTACGAGCAGTACTTC; cdr3_aa: CASGLLGSSGGYEQYF
d_call: .; clone_size: many; j_call: TRBJ1-5; v_call: TRBV9; cdr3_nt: TGTGCCAGCAGCGTAGGTTGGTTGGGGCAGCCCCAGCATTTT; cdr3_aa: CASSVGWLGQPQHF
d_call: .; clone_size: .; j_call: TRBJ1-6; v_call: TRBV7-8; cdr3_nt: TGTTCCAGCAGCCCTATGTTCTCCAGGGGCCCTTCACCCCTCCACTTT; cdr3_aa: CSSSPMFSRGPSPLHF
d_call: .; clone_size: many; j_call: TRBJ1-2; v_call: TRBV29-1; cdr3_nt: TGCAGCGTCGCAGTACAGAACTATGGCTACACCTTC; cdr3_aa: CSVAVQNYGYTF
d_call: .; clone_size: many; j_call: TRBJ1-3; v_call: TRBV10-3; cdr3_nt: TGTGCCATCAGTGATCCGTCCTCTGGAAACACCATATATTTT; cdr3_aa: CAISDPSSGNTIYF
d_call: TRBD1; clone_size: .; j_call: TRBJ2-7; v_call: TRBV14; cdr3_nt: TGTGCCAGCAGCCACCACAGGACAGGGCAATACGAGCAGTACTTC; cdr3_aa: CASSHHRTGQYEQYF
d_call: TRBD2; clone_size: few; j_call: TRBJ2-3; v_call: TRBV2; cdr3_nt: TGTGCCAGTCGCCCTCGGACTAGCGGCACAGATACGCAGTATTTT; cdr3_aa: CASRPRTSGTDTQYF
d_call: .; clone_size: .; j_call: TRBJ2-7; v_call: TRBV5-4; cdr3_nt: TGTGCCAGCAGCTTGGGGAAGGTTGAGAGCATGATCGAGATAGACGAGCAGTACTTC; cdr3_aa: CASSLGKVESMIEIDEQYF
d_call: TRBD2; clone_size: few; j_call: TRBJ2-5; v_call: TRBV7-2; cdr3_nt: TGTGCCAGCAGCTCCTATACAAGCGGGAGGGAGACCCAGTACTTC; cdr3_aa: CASSSYTSGRETQYF
d_call: .; clone_size: many; j_call: TRBJ2-7; v_call: TRBV5-1; cdr3_nt: TGCGCCAGCAGCCAAGGAGGTAGGCCCTCCTACGAGCAGTACTTC; cdr3_aa: CASSQGGRPSYEQYF
d_call: .; clone_size: .; j_call: TRBJ1-2; v_call: TRBV24-1; cdr3_nt: TGTGCCACCAGTGATTTTGACAGAGTGGGCTATGGCTACACCTTC; cdr3_aa: CATSDFDRVGYGYTF
d_call: TRBD1; clone_size: .; j_call: TRBJ2-7; v_call: TRBV7-6; cdr3_nt: TGTGCCAGCAGCTTATTCTCCGGGAGCAGGGGGCCTTCCTTAAGCGAGCAGTACTTC; cdr3_aa: CASSLFSGSRGPSLSEQYF
d_call: .; clone_size: few; j_call: TRBJ1-2; v_call: TRBV4-3; cdr3_nt: TGCGCCAGCAGCCAATTCGGGGGCCCTAACTATGGCTACACCTTC; cdr3_aa: CASSQFGGPNYGYTF
d_call: .; clone_size: .; j_call: TRBJ1-1; v_call: TRBV7-9; cdr3_nt: TGTGCCAGCAGCGACCCGGACCAGGACGCTGAAGCCTTCTTT; cdr3_aa: CASSDPDQDAEAFF
d_call: .; clone_size: many; j_call: TRBJ2-7; v_call: TRBV7-9; cdr3_nt: TGTGCCAGCAGCGCAACGGGTAGCGGCTACGAGCAGTACTTC; cdr3_aa: CASSATGSGYEQYF
d_call: .; clone_size: many; j_call: TRBJ1-1; v_call: TRBV29-1; cdr3_nt: TGCAGCGTTGATGGATGGGGCACTGAAGCTTTCTTT; cdr3_aa: CSVDGWGTEAFF
d_call: TRBD2; clone_size: .; j_call: TRBJ2-7; v_call: TRBV24-1; cdr3_nt: TGTGCCAGCAGTCCGCCGGGACTACCTTACGAGCAGTACTTC; cdr3_aa: CASSPPGLPYEQYF
d_call: TRBD1; clone_size: .; j_call: TRBJ1-5; v_call: TRBV2; cdr3_nt: TGTGCCAGCCGTGACAGGGGGCATAATCAGCCCCAGCATTTT; cdr3_aa: CASRDRGHNQPQHF
d_call: .; clone_size: many; j_call: TRBJ2-1; v_call: TRBV19; cdr3_nt: TGTGCCAGTAGTTTGAGGTACGACAATGAGCAGTTCTTC; cdr3_aa: CASSLRYDNEQFF
d_call: TRBD2; clone_size: few; j_call: TRBJ2-7; v_call: TRBV20-1; cdr3_nt: TGCAGTGCTAGGAGCCTTAGGGCGGGAGCTTTCTACGAGCAGTACTTC; cdr3_aa: CSARSLRAGAFYEQYF
d_call: TRBD1; clone_size: .; j_call: TRBJ2-7; v_call: TRBV2; cdr3_nt: TGTGCCAGCACCCTGGACAGGAACATCTACGAGCAGTACTTC; cdr3_aa: CASTLDRNIYEQYF
d_call: .; clone_size: .; j_call: TRBJ2-1; v_call: TRBV2; cdr3_nt: TGTGCCAGCAGTGAAGCCTTGGACAATGAGCAGTTCTTC; cdr3_aa: CASSEALDNEQFF
d_call: .; clone_size: few; j_call: TRBJ1-1; v_call: TRBV11-3; cdr3_nt: TGTGCCAGCAGCCGAGGCAGCGAAGCTTTCTTT; cdr3_aa: CASSRGSEAFF
d_call: .; clone_size: .; j_call: TRBJ2-2; v_call: TRBV6-1; cdr3_nt: TGTGCCAGCCAGGGGCCTCCAACCGGGGAGCCGTTTTTT; cdr3_aa: CASQGPPTGEPFF
d_call: .; clone_size: few; j_call: TRBJ2-7; v_call: TRBV11-2; cdr3_nt: TGTGCCAGCAGCTTGGGGGGATTGAGCGAGCAGTACTTC; cdr3_aa: CASSLGGLSEQYF
d_call: .; clone_size: .; j_call: TRBJ1-4; v_call: TRBV15; cdr3_nt: TGTGCCACCGTCCGGGACGGCAATAATGAAAAACTGTTTTTT; cdr3_aa: CATVRDGNNEKLFF
d_call: .; clone_size: .; j_call: TRBJ1-1; v_call: TRBV5-1; cdr3_nt: TGCGCCAGCAGCTTGGGAGACAGGACTGAAGCTTTCTTT; cdr3_aa: CASSLGDRTEAFF
d_call: .; clone_size: many; j_call: TRBJ2-7; v_call: TRBV24-1; cdr3_nt: TGTGCCACCAGTGACGGCCGACATATGACCTACGAGCAGTACTTC; cdr3_aa: CATSDGRHMTYEQYF
d_call: .; clone_size: .; j_call: TRBJ2-5; v_call: TRBV20-1; cdr3_nt: TGCAGTGCTAGAGAAGCCGTTGGTCTCCAAGAGACCCAGTACTTC; cdr3_aa: CSAREAVGLQETQYF
d_call: TRBD1; clone_size: .; j_call: TRBJ2-7; v_call: TRBV6-1; cdr3_nt: TGTGCCAGCAGTCCGTACAGGGGGCCATGGTACGAGCAGTACTTC; cdr3_aa: CASSPYRGPWYEQYF
d_call: .; clone_size: .; j_call: TRBJ2-7; v_call: TRBV29-1; cdr3_nt: TGCAGCGGGGGGAGAAAGTTAAGCTACGAGCAGTACTTC; cdr3_aa: CSGGRKLSYEQYF
d_call: .; clone_size: .; j_call: TRBJ2-2; v_call: TRBV20-1; cdr3_nt: TGCAGTTACTCGAACGGGGCTCCTTGGGGCGGGGAGCTGTTTTTT; cdr3_aa: CSYSNGAPWGGELFF
d_call: .; clone_size: .; j_call: TRBJ1-1; v_call: TRBV5-1; cdr3_nt: TGCGCCAGCAGCTTGGGCCCCTCAAGGGAGACTGAAGCTTTCTTT; cdr3_aa: CASSLGPSRETEAFF